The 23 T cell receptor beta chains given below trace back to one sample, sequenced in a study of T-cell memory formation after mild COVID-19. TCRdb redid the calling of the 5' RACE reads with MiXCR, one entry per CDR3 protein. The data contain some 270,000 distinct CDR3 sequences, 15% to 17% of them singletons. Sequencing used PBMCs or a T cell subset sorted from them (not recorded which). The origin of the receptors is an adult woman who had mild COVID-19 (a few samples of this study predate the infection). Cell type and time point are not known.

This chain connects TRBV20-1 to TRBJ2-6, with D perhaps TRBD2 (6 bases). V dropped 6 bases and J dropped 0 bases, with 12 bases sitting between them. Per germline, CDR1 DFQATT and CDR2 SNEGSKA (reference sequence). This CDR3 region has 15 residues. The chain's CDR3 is CSATSGDSGANVLTF. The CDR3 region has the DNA TGCAGTGCGACTTCGGGGGACTCTGGGGCCAACGTCCTGACTTTC.

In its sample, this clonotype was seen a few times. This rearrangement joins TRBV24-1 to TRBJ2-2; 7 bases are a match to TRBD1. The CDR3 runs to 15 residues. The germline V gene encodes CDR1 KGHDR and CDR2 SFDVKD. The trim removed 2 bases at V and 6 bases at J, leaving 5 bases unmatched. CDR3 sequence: CATSDSRGRSGELFF. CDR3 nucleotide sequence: TGTGCCACCAGTGATTCCAGGGGGAGATCCGGGGAGCTGTTTTTT.

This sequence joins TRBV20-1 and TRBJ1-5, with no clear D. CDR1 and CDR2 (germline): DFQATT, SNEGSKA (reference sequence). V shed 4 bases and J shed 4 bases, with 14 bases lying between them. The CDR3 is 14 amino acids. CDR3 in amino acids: CSATWAQGNQPQHF. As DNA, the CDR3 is TGCAGTGCTACGTGGGCCCAAGGGAATCAGCCCCAGCATTTT.

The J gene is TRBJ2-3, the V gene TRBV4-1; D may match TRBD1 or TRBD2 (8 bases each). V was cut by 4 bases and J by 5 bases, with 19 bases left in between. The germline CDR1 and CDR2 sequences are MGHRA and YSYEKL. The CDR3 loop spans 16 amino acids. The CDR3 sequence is CASSPVAGQAIDTQYF. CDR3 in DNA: TGCGCCAGCAGCCCGGTAGCGGGACAGGCTATAGATACGCAGTATTTT.

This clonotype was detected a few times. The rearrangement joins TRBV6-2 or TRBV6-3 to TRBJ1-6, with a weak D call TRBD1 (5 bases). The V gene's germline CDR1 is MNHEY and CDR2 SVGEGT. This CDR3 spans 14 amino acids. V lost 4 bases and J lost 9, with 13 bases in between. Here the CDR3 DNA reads TGTGCCAGCAGTTGGAACAGGCTTACTTCACCCCTCCACTTT. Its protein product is CASSWNRLTSPLHF.

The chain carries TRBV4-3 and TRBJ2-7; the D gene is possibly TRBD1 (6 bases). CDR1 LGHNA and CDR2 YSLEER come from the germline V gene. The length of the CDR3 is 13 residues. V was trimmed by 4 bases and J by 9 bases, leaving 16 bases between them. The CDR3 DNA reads TGCGCCAGCAGCCCACCAGGGGTTATCGGGCAGTACTTC. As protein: CASSPPGVIGQYF.

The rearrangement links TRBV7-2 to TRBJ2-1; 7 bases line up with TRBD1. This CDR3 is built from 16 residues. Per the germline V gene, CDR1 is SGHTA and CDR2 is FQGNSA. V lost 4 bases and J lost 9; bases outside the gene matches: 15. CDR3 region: CASSYRALQGSGEQFF. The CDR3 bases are TGTGCCAGCAGCTATAGGGCCCTACAGGGGTCGGGTGAGCAGTTCTTC.

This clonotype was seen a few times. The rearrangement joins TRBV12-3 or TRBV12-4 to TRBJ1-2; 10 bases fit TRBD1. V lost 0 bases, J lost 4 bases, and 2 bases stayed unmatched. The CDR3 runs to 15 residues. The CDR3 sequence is CASSLAGTGVYGYTF. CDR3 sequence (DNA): TGTGCCAGCAGTTTAGCCGGGACAGGGGTCTATGGCTACACCTTC.

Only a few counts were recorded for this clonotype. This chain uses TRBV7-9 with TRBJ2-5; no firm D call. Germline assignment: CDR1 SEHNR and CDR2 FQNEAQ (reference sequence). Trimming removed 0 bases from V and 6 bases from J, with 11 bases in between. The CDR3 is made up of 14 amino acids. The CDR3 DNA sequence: TGTGCCAGCAGCTTAGCGGGTTCCCCCCAGACCCAGTACTTC. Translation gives CASSLAGSPQTQYF.

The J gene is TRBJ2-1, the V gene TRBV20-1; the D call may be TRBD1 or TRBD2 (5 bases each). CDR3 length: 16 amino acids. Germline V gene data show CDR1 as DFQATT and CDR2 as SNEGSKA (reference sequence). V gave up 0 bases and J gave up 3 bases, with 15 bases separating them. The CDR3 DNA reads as TGCAGTGCTAGAGATCTCGGGACGCCAATCTACAATGAGCAGTTCTTC. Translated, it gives CSARDLGTPIYNEQFF.

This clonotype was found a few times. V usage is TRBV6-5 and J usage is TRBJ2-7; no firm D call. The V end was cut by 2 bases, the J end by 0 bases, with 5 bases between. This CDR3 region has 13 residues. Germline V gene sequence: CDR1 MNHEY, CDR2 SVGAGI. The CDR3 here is CASSYPDSYEQYF. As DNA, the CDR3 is TGTGCCAGCAGTTACCCGGACTCCTACGAGCAGTACTTC.

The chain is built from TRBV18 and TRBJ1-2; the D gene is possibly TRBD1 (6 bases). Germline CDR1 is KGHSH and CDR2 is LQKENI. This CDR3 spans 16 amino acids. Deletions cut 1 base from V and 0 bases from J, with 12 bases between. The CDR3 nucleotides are TGTGCCAGCTCACCACGTACTGGGGGCCCTAACTATGGCTACACCTTC. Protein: CASSPRTGGPNYGYTF.

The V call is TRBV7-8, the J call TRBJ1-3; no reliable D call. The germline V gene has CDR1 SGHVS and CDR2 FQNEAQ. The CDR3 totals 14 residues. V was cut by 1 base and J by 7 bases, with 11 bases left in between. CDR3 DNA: TGTGCCAGCAGCTTAGAGGAGGGCCGGAACACCATATATTTT. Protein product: CASSLEEGRNTIYF.

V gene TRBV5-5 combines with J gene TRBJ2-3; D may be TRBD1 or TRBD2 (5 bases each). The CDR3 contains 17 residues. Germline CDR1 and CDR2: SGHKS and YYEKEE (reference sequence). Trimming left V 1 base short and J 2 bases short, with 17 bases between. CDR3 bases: TGTGCCAGCAGCTTGAGTGGAGGACACCTAGACACAGATACGCAGTATTTT. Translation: CASSLSGGHLDTDTQYF.

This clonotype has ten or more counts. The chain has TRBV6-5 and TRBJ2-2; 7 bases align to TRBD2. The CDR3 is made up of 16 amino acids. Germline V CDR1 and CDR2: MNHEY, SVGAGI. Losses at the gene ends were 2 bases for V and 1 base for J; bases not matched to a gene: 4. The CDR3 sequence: CASSYSPSGNTGELFF. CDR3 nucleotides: TGTGCCAGCAGTTACAGTCCTAGCGGGAACACCGGGGAGCTGTTTTTT.

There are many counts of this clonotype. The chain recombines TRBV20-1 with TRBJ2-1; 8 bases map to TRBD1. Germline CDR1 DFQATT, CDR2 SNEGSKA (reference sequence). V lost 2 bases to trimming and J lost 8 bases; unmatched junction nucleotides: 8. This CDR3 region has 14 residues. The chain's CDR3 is CSARPQDRVHEQFF. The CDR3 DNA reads TGCAGTGCTAGACCTCAGGACAGGGTGCATGAGCAGTTCTTC.

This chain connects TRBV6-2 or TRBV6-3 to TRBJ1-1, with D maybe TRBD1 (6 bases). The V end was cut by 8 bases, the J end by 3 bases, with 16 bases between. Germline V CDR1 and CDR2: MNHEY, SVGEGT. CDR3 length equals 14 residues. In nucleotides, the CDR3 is TGTGCCAGCGGACAAATGGGGGCCGACACTGAAGCTTTCTTT. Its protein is CASGQMGADTEAFF.

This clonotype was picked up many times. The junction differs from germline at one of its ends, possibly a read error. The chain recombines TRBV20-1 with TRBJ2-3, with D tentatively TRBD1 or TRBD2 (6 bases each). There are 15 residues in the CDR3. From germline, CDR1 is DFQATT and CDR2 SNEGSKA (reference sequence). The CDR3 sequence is CSAHPGTPSRGGLDF. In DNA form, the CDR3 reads TGCAGTGCTCACCCCGGGACTCCGTCCAGAGGGGGGTTGGATTTT.

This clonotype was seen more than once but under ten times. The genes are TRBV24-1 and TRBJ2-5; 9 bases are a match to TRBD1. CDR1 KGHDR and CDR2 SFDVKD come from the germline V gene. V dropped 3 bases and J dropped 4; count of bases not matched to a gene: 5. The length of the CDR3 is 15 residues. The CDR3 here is CATSDVGQGGETQYF. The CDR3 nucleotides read TGTGCCACCAGTGATGTGGGACAGGGAGGAGAGACCCAGTACTTC.

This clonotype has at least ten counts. In nucleotides, the CDR3 is TGTGCCAGCAGCCAAGATAGGGTCCGGGCGCCGGACACCTACAATGAGCAGTTCTTC. Amino acid sequence: CASSQDRVRAPDTYNEQFF. The genes are TRBV14 and TRBJ2-1; a weak D match, TRBD1 (5 bases). This CDR3 spans 19 amino acids. The germline V and J ends were trimmed by 0 bases and 2 bases, with 20 bases remaining between them. The germline V gene has CDR1 SGHDN and CDR2 FVKESK.

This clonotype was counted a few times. The CDR3 sequence: CASRRTSGSTPYEQYF. For the CDR3, the DNA is TGTGCCAGCAGACGCACTAGCGGGAGTACCCCCTACGAGCAGTACTTC. This chain uses TRBV7-6 with TRBJ2-7; 11 bases fit TRBD2. The CDR3 sequence is 16 residues long. Germline V gives CDR1 SGHVS, CDR2 FNYEAQ. J was trimmed by 2 bases and V by 6 bases; bases with no gene match: 9. The full variable domain, its missing parts supplied by reference TRBV7-6 and TRBJ2-7, is GAGVSQSPRYKVTKRGQDVALRCDPISGHVSLYWYRQALGQGPEFLTYFNYEAQQDKSGLPNDRFSAERPEGSISTLTIQRTEQRDSAMYRCASRRTSGSTPYEQYFGPGTRLTVT.

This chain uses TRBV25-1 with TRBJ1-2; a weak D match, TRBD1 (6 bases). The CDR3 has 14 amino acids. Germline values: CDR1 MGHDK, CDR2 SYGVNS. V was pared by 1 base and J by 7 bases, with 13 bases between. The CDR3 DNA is TGTGCCAGCAGTGAATTACAGGGCCCGTTTGGCTACACCTTC. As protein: CASSELQGPFGYTF.

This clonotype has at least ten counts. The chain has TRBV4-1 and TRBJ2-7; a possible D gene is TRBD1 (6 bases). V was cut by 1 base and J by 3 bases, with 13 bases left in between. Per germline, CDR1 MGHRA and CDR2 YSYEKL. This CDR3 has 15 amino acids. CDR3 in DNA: TGCGCCAGCAGCCAAGCCGCTGGACAGAACTACGAGCAGTACTTC. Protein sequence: CASSQAAGQNYEQYF.